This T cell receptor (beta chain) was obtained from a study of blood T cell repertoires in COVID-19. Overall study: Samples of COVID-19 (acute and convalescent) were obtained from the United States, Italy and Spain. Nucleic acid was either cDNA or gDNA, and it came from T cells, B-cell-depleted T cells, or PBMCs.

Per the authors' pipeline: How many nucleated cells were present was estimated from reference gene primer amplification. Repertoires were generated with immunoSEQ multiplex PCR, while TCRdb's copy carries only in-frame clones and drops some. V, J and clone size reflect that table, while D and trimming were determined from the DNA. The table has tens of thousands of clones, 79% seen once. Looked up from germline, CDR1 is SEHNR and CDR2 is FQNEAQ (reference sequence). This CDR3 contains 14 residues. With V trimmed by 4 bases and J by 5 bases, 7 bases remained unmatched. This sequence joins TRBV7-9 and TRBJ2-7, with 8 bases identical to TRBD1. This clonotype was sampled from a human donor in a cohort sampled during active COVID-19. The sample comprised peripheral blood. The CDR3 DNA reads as TGTGCCAGCAGCTGGACAGGGAGGCAGAACGAGCAGTACTTC. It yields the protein CASSWTGRQNEQYF.